A selection of T cell receptor beta chains follows, all from one sample in a study of cytomegalovirus exposure and HLA in healthy donors. Method: immunoSEQ multiplex PCR; TCRdb's copy keeps in-frame clones and lacks some. The sample consists of 35,000 to 50,000 clones, almost 70% of them appearing once. Material for sequencing was PBMCs. These receptors originate from a man aged 35 to 55 in good health and CMV-seronegative. Both conserved end residues are part of each CDR3. The order of the fields is J gene, D gene, clone size, V gene, CDR3 DNA, CDR3 protein. The D gene is left open where the match is weak. Size is stated for part of the rows, as once, few or many counts, or as a class when the clone is expanded.

TRBJ2-1	NA	NA	TRBV30	TGTGCCTGGAGTCCCACCCTAGGGGGTTTTAATGAGCAGTTCTTC	CAWSPTLGGFNEQFF
TRBJ1-1	NA	NA	TRBV18	TGTGCCAGCTCACCACTCGAGGGCGATTCTTTCTTT	CASSPLEGDSFF
TRBJ2-2	TRBD2	few	TRBV29-1	TGCAGCGTTCCACGGACTAGCGGGGGCCTCGCCACCGGGGAGCTGTTTTTT	CSVPRTSGGLATGELFF
TRBJ1-2	TRBD1	NA	TRBV5-1	TGCGCCAGCAGCGGACAGGTGGAGTATGGCTACACCTTC	CASSGQVEYGYTF
TRBJ2-6	NA	NA	TRBV4-3	TGCGCCAGCAGCCAAGAGGGCAGGTCCCACTCTGGGGCCAACGTCCTGACTTTC	CASSQEGRSHSGANVLTF
TRBJ2-1	TRBD1	NA	TRBV7-9	TGTGCCAGCAGCTTAGACAGGGGGCAATACAATGAGCAGTTCTTC	CASSLDRGQYNEQFF
TRBJ2-7	NA	NA	TRBV11-2	TGTGCCAGCAGCATGAAAGGACAGCCTCCCTACGAGCAGTACTTC	CASSMKGQPPYEQYF
TRBJ1-6	NA	NA	TRBV4-1	TGCGCCAGCGGCCACCCGAGCTCCTATAATTCACCCCTCCACTTT	CASGHPSSYNSPLHF
TRBJ1-1	TRBD1	few	TRBV6-5	TGTGCCAGCAGTTACTCGACAGGGTCCGCGAACACTGAAGCTTTCTTT	CASSYSTGSANTEAFF
TRBJ2-2	NA	NA	TRBV7-9	TGTGCCAGCAGCTTAGCCGTAAACACCGGGGAGCTGTTTTTT	CASSLAVNTGELFF
TRBJ2-1	NA	once	TRBV5-4	TGTACCAGCAGCTTGGGAACGGGACAAGGCCCCCTACGCGGCAATGAGCAGTTCTTC	CTSSLGTGQGPLRGNEQFF
TRBJ1-4	NA	NA	TRBV7-9	TGTGCCAGCAGCTCCCCACCCGGGGGAACTAATGAAAAACTGTTTTTT	CASSSPPGGTNEKLFF
TRBJ2-7	NA	NA	TRBV7-5	TGTGTCAGAAGCTGCCAGGGACTAGCGGGGGGCCTCCGCCCCTACGAGCAGTACTTC	CVRSCQGLAGGLRPYEQYF
TRBJ2-2	TRBD1	NA	TRBV6-5	TGTGCCAGCAGTAGGGACAGGGGTATTACCGGGGAGCTGTTTTTT	CASSRDRGITGELFF
TRBJ1-1	TRBD1	NA	TRBV4-1	TGCGCCAGCAGCCTCGGCAGGGGGGTGCAAGCTTTCTTT	CASSLGRGVQAFF
TRBJ1-2	TRBD1	NA	TRBV5-1	TGCGCCAGCAGCAAGGACAGGGGTGGCTACACCTTC	CASSKDRGGYTF
TRBJ1-5	NA	NA	TRBV4-2	TGTGCCAGCAGCCAAGAAAGTTGGACAGTTAGCAATCAGCCCCAGCATTTT	CASSQESWTVSNQPQHF
TRBJ1-6	TRBD1	once	TRBV6-1	TGTGCCAGCAGTGCCCGGACAGGGGGAAATAATTCACCCCTCCACTTT	CASSARTGGNNSPLHF
TRBJ1-3	NA	few	TRBV15	TGTGCCACCTCGGTAGCCTCTGGAAACACCATATATTTT	CATSVASGNTIYF
TRBJ1-2	NA	NA	TRBV18	TGTGCCAGCTCGCCGAGTGAAGCTAACTATGGCTACACCTTC	CASSPSEANYGYTF
TRBJ1-4	NA	NA	TRBV7-2	TGTGCCAGCAGCTTAGCGGGCAGGGTTCAAAAACTGTTTTTT	CASSLAGRVQKLFF
TRBJ2-7	NA	few	TRBV7-6	TGTGCCAGCAGCAGCCGGTATAACTACGAGCAGTACTTC	CASSSRYNYEQYF
TRBJ1-6	NA	NA	TRBV28	TGTGCCAGCACCTCAGGGGTTAATTCACCCCTCCACTTT	CASTSGVNSPLHF
TRBJ1-5	NA	NA	TRBV28	TGTGCCTCGAGGCAGCTAAATCAGCCCCAGCATTTT	CASRQLNQPQHF
TRBJ1-2	TRBD1	few	TRBV4-2	TGTGCCAGCACCGGAGAACAGGGGAACTATGGCTACACCTTC	CASTGEQGNYGYTF
TRBJ2-5	NA	NA	TRBV25-1	TGTGCCAGCAGTGATGGGACATCCCCTGCGTTGCAAGAGACCCAGTACTTC	CASSDGTSPALQETQYF
TRBJ1-1	TRBD1	NA	TRBV4-2	TGTGCCAGCAGCCCGGCTACAGGGGTGAACACTGAAGCTTTCTTT	CASSPATGVNTEAFF
TRBJ2-2	TRBD1	NA	TRBV11-1	TGTGCCAGCAGCGGCCGGGACAGGGGGCTCAACACCGGGGAGCTGTTTTTT	CASSGRDRGLNTGELFF
TRBJ1-5	TRBD1	NA	TRBV19	TGTGCCAGTAGTCAGGGGGCCGTTGAACAGCCCCAGCATTTT	CASSQGAVEQPQHF
TRBJ1-5	TRBD1	NA	TRBV2	TGTGCCAGCAGTGGGGGACAGGGAGGACAGCCCCAGCATTTT	CASSGGQGGQPQHF
TRBJ1-2	NA	once	TRBV7-9	TGTGCCAGCAGCTTAGCCCCCCAGGTTTCTAACTATGGCTACACCTTC	CASSLAPQVSNYGYTF
TRBJ2-5	TRBD1	NA	TRBV5-1	TGCGCCAGCAGCCTACAGGGGAACCAAGAGACCCAGTACTTC	CASSLQGNQETQYF
TRBJ2-1	TRBD2	few	TRBV6-1	TGTGCCAGCAGTGACCCTAGCGGGGGGAATAATGAGCAGTTCTTC	CASSDPSGGNNEQFF
TRBJ2-1	TRBD1	NA	TRBV19	TGTGCCAGTAGTATCCCCGACAGGGTTGAGCAGTTCTTC	CASSIPDRVEQFF
TRBJ1-2	NA	NA	TRBV29-1	TGCAGCGTTGATCCAGGGAACTATGGCTACACCTTC	CSVDPGNYGYTF
TRBJ2-3	NA	NA	TRBV4-3	TGCGCCAGCAGCCAGAGTCAAGATACGCAGTATTTT	CASSQSQDTQYF
TRBJ1-5	TRBD1	NA	TRBV29-1	TGCAGCGCCGCGGACAGGGGGAACAATCAGCCCCAGCATTTT	CSAADRGNNQPQHF
TRBJ2-7	NA	NA	TRBV7-2	TGTGCCAGCAGCTTAGTGTACTACTCCTACGAGCAGTACTTC	CASSLVYYSYEQYF
TRBJ1-1	NA	NA	TRBV6-5	TGTGCTACTGCGAGGTTTGGCACTGAAGCTTTCTTT	CATARFGTEAFF
TRBJ1-6	NA	NA	TRBV6-5	TGTGCCGGCGAGGGGGTGAGGATTTCGCCCCTCCACTTT	CAGEGVRISPLHF
TRBJ1-5	TRBD1	NA	TRBV2	TGTGCCAGCAGTCCTGGACAGGTTTACAATCAGCCCCAGCATTTT	CASSPGQVYNQPQHF
TRBJ1-2	NA	few	TRBV20-1	TGCAGTGCCCAGGGAGGTAGTGGCTACACCTTC	CSAQGGSGYTF
TRBJ1-1	TRBD1	few	TRBV6-5	TGTGCCAGCAGTCCTTGGACAGGGGAGGGAACTGAAGCTTTCTTT	CASSPWTGEGTEAFF
TRBJ1-2	TRBD1	NA	TRBV5-1	TGCGCCAGCAGCTCGACAGGGTATGGCTACACCTTC	CASSSTGYGYTF
TRBJ1-2	NA	NA	TRBV7-8	TGTGCCAGCAGCTTAGAGGCCAGGCCCAACTATGGCTACACCTTC	CASSLEARPNYGYTF
TRBJ2-1	TRBD1	few	TRBV6-1	TGTGCCAGCGCGGGACAGGGAGCGGGCCCGAATGAGCAGTTCTTC	CASAGQGAGPNEQFF
TRBJ1-1	NA	NA	TRBV2	TGTGCCAGCAGTGAAGGGACAGCGAACACTGAAGCTTTCTTT	CASSEGTANTEAFF
TRBJ1-2	NA	few	TRBV5-1	TGCGCCAGCAGCCACGACCTAGGAGGGGACTATGGCTACACCTTC	CASSHDLGGDYGYTF
TRBJ2-2	TRBD2	NA	TRBV7-6	TGTGCCAGCAGCTTTGTAGCGGGGTTAAACACCGGGGAGCTGTTTTTT	CASSFVAGLNTGELFF
TRBJ1-4	NA	NA	TRBV6-5	TGTGCCAGCAGTCGATTAGGGGTTAATGAAAAACTGTTTTTT	CASSRLGVNEKLFF
TRBJ2-1	TRBD1	NA	TRBV29-1	TGCAGCGTTGAAGATGGGGAGGGGGACAGGGAATACAATGAGCAGTTCTTC	CSVEDGEGDREYNEQFF
TRBJ1-1	NA	NA	TRBV15	TGTGCCACCAGCAGCCAAACAGCCATGAACACTGAAGCTTTCTTT	CATSSQTAMNTEAFF
TRBJ1-5	NA	NA	TRBV25-1	TGTGCCAGCAGTGGACCCCCCAGGGGTGTCCCCAATCAGCCCCAGCATTTT	CASSGPPRGVPNQPQHF